This T cell receptor (beta chain) appears in the sequencing data of a study of blood T cell repertoires in COVID-19. Some clones are missing from TCRdb's copy, which holds only in-frame ones; the method was immunoSEQ multiplex PCR. The repertoire holds 25,000 to 30,000 clones, with over 75% as singletons. The CDR3 runs 15 residues. Germline V gene lookup returns CDR1 MNHEY and CDR2 SVGAGI. Trimming took 5 bases from V and 5 from J; bases not matched to a gene: 7. The clonotype comes from a woman aged 45-65 years with active COVID-19. Sequences were obtained from peripheral blood. The chain links TRBV6-5 to TRBJ1-5; 9 positions match TRBD1. The CDR3 is CASSPTGGKDQPQHF. The CDR3, as DNA: TGTGCCAGCAGTCCGACAGGGGGAAAAGATCAGCCCCAGCATTTT.